The entry that follows covers one T cell receptor (beta chain) sequence. CDR3 size: 16 residues. V was trimmed by 1 base and J by 2 bases, leaving 14 bases between them. Germline V lookup: CDR1 MNHEY, CDR2 SMNVEV (reference sequence). This sample was included in a study of T cell responses to AZD1222 COVID-19 vaccine. TCRdb keeps only in-frame clones here, not all; method: immunoSEQ multiplex PCR. The sample holds about 260,000 clones; about 92% are singletons and the top ten take 0.55%. The receptor was derived from an adult in good health. The genes are TRBV27 and TRBJ1-2, with D possibly being TRBD1 (6 bases). Sequences were derived from peripheral blood, sampled on day 0 of AZD1222 vaccination. The CDR3 sequence: CASSLFSSGANYGYTF. The CDR3 bases are TGTGCCAGCAGTTTATTTTCCTCGGGGGCCAACTATGGCTACACCTTC.